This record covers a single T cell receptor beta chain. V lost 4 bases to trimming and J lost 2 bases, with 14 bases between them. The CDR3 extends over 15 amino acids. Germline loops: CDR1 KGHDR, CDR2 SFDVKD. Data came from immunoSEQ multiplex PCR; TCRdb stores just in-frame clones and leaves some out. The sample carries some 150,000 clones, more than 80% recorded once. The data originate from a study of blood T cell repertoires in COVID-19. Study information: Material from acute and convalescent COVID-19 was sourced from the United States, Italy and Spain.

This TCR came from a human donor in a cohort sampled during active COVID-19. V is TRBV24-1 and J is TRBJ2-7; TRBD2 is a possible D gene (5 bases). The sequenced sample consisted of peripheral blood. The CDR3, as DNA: TGTGCCACCAGTGAGCAAGGACTGGTCCCCTACGAGCAGTACTTC. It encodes CATSEQGLVPYEQYF.